The source of this T cell receptor (beta chain) is a study of blood T cells in healthy people across ages. Study findings and constraints: Donor CMV status was unknown, possibly confounding expanded clonotype changes.

The donors, aged about 6 to 95, were healthy Caucasians from Russia. Per sample, no less than 6 micrograms of total RNA were extracted. Trimming pared 5 bases from V and 0 bases from J, leaving 7 bases between. The CDR3 is made up of 14 amino acids. This clonotype was counted only a few times. Its antigen is unidentified. The use of a sample-barcoded 5' primer and a J-beta primer mix characterized a second PCR of roughly 6 to 11 cycles. TCRdb reprocessed the 5' RACE reads with MiXCR, giving one entry per CDR3 protein. The table lists 790,000 or so distinct CDR3 sequences, about 61% of them singletons. The chain joins TRBV12-3 or TRBV12-4 to TRBJ1-4; D uncertain. The sequence derives from a man aged 40-49 years in good health. Input material: blood. In nucleotides, the CDR3 is TGTGCCAGCAGTCCCACCTCAACTAATGAAAAACTGTTTTTT. This sequence encodes CASSPTSTNEKLFF.